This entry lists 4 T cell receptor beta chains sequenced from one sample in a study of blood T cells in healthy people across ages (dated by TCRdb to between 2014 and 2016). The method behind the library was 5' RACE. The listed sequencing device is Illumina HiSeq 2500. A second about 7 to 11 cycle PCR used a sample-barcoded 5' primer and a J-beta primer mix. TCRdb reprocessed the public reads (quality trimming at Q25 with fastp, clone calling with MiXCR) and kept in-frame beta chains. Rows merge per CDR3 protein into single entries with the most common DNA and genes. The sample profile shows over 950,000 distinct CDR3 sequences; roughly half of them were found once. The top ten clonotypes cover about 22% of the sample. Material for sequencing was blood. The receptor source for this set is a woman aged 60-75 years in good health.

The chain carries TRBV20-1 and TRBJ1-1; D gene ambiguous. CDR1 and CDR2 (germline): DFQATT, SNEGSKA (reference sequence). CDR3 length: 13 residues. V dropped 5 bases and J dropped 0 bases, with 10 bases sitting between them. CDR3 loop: CSALQTLNTEAFF. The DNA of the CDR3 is TGCAGTGCTCTTCAGACACTGAACACTGAAGCTTTCTTT.

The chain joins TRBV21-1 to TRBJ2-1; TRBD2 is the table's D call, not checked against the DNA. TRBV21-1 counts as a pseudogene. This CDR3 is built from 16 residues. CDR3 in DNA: TGTGCCAGCAGCAAAGCGGCCAGCGGGAGGTGGAATGAGCAGTTCTTC. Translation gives CASSKAASGRWNEQFF.

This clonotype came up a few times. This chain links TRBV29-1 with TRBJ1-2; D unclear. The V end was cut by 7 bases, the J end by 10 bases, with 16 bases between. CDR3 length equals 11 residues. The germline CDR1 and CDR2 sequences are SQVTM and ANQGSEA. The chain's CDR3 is CSGGSDTVYTF. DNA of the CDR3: TGCAGCGGTGGCTCCGACACTGTCTACACCTTC.

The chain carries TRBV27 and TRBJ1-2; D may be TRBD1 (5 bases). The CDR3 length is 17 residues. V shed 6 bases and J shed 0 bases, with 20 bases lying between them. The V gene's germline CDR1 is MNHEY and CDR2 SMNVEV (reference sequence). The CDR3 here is CASSRSSIGAANYGYTF. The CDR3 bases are TGTGCCAGCAGCCGAAGTTCGATAGGGGCCGCTAACTATGGCTACACCTTC.